This T cell receptor beta chain was captured by sequencing in a study of cytomegalovirus exposure and HLA in healthy donors. In the PCR, 60 Vbeta and 13 Jbeta primers were used. Clones were read by immunoSEQ multiplex PCR, and TCRdb kept only the in-frame ones, dropping some. The sample has more than 110,000 clones; approximately 80% are singletons. The CDR3 extends over 14 amino acids. CDR1 and CDR2 (germline): SNHLY, FYNNEI. Trimming cost V 8 bases and J 8 bases; bases outside gene matches: 9. This clone was picked up a small number of times. Sequencing was performed on PBMCs. This clonotype was obtained from a man under 40 in good health and CMV-seropositive. This chain joins TRBV2 and TRBJ2-2, with 9 bases matching TRBD1. This chain's CDR3 is CASEPGTGWGELFF. The CDR3 bases are TGTGCCAGCGAGCCCGGGACAGGGTGGGGGGAGCTGTTTTTT.